This record covers a single T cell receptor (beta chain). Its antigen is currently unknown. Using RNA transcripts as the source, TCR beta CDR3 regions were amplified. First-round RT-PCR targeting the TCR CDR3 was performed with the HTBI primer set. TCRdb reprocessed the multiplex PCR reads with MiXCR, giving one entry per CDR3 protein. The sample includes 25,000 to 30,000 distinct CDR3 sequences, approximately 46% of them seen just once. The CDR3 spans 11 residues. The germline gives CDR1 SGHRS, CDR2 YFSETQ. V lost 4 bases, J lost 6 bases, and 7 bases lay in between. This sample was taken from a study of T cells in Graves' hyperthyroidism and ophthalmopathy. Isolation of PBMCs was performed on approximately 10 ml fresh peripheral blood. Whole-study results and caveats: Expanded thyroid clonotypes (above 0.001) were mostly also found in blood. In the analysis, a 13 V-J model separated ophthalmopathy from stable hyperthyroidism.

The source of this sequence is a woman between 25 and 40 years old with Graves' hyperthyroidism. Sequencing input: blood. This chain uses TRBV5-1 with TRBJ1-2, with D perhaps matching TRBD1 (6 bases). Here the CDR3 reads CASSNRDGYTF. The CDR3 DNA follows: TGCGCCAGCAGCAACAGGGATGGCTACACCTTC. Full variable domain (missing parts from reference TRBV5-1 and TRBJ1-2): KAGVTQTPRYLIKTRGQQVTLSCSPISGHRSVSWYQQTPGQGLQFLFEYFSETQRNKGNFPGRFSGRQFSNSRSEMNVSTLELGDSALYLCASSNRDGYTFGSGTRLTVV.